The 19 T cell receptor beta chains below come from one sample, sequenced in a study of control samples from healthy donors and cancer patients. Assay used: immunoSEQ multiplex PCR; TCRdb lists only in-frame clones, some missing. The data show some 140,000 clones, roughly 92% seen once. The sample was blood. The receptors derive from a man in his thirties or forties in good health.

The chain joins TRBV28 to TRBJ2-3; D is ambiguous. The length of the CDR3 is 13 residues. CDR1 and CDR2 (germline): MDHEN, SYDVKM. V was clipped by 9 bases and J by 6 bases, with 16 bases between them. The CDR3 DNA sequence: TGTGCCAGTGGCTCCCCAGTCCCCGATACGCAGTATTTT. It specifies CASGSPVPDTQYF.

The CDR3 region has the DNA TGCGCCAGCAGCTATAGCGGGAGGTCCTACAATGAGCAGTTCTTC. Translated: CASSYSGRSYNEQFF. The J gene is TRBJ2-1, the V gene TRBV5-1; 10 bases are a match to TRBD2. This CDR3 spans 15 amino acids. The germline CDR1 and CDR2 sequences are SGHRS and YFSETQ. The J segment lost 1 base and the V segment lost 3 bases, leaving 1 base of the junction unmatched. Supplemented by reference TRBV5-1 and TRBJ2-1, the full variable domain reads KAGVTQTPRYLIKTRGQQVTLSCSPISGHRSVSWYQQTPGQGLQFLFEYFSETQRNKGNFPGRFSGRQFSNSRSEMNVSTLELGDSALYLCASSYSGRSYNEQFFGPGTRLTVL.

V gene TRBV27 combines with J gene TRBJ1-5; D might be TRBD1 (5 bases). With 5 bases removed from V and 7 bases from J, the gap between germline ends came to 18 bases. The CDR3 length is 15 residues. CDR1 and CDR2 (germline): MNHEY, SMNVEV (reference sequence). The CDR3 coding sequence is TGTGCCAGCAGTCCTTTTTGGGGGTCCGAGCAGCCCCAGCATTTT. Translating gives CASSPFWGSEQPQHF.

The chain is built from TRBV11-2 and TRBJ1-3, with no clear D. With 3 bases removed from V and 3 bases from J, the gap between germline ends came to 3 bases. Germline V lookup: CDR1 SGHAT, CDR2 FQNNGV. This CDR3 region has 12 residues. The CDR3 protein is CASSFGGNTIYF. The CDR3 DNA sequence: TGTGCCAGCAGCTTTGGTGGAAACACCATATATTTT.

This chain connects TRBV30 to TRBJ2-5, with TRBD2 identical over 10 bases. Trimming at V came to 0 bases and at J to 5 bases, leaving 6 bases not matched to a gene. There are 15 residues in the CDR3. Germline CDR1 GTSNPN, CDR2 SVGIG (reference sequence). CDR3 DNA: TGTGCCTGGAGTGTACGTAGCGGGAGGTCGGAGACCCAGTACTTC. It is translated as CAWSVRSGRSETQYF.

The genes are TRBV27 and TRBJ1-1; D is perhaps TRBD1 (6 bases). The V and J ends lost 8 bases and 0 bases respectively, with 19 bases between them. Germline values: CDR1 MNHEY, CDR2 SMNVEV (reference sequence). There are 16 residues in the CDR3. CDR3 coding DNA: TGTGCCAGCGTACGAAAACCAGGGGCCTTGAACACTGAAGCTTTCTTT. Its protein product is CASVRKPGALNTEAFF.

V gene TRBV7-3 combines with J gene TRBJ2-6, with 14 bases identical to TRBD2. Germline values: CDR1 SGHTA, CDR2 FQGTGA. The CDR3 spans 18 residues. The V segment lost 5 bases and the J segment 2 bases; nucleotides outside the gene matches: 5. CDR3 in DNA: TGTGCCAGCAGCCCCCAGGGACTAGCGGGAGCTGGGGCCAACGTCCTGACTTTC. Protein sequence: CASSPQGLAGAGANVLTF.

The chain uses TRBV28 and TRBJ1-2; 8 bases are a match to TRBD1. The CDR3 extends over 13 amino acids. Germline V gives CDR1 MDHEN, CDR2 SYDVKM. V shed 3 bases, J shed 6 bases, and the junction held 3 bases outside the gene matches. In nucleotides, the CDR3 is TGTGCCAGCAGTTTGGACAGGGTACATGGCTACACCTTC. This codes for CASSLDRVHGYTF.

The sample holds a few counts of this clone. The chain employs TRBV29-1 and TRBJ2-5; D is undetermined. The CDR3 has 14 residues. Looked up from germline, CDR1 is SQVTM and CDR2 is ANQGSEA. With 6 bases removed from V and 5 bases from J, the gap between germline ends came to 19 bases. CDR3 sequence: CSVNLPFTRETQYF. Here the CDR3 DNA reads TGCAGCGTGAACCTACCCTTTACAAGGGAGACCCAGTACTTC.

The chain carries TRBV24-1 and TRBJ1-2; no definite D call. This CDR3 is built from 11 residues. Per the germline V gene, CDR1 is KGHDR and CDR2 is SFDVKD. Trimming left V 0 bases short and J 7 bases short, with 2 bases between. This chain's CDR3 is CATSDLFGYTF. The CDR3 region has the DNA TGTGCCACCAGTGATTTGTTTGGCTACACCTTC.

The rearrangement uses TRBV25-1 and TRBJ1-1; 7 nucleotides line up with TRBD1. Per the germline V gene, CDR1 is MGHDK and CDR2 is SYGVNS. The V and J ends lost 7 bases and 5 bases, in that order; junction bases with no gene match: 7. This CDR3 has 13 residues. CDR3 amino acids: CASTRDRVTEAFF. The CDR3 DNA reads TGTGCCAGCACCAGAGACAGGGTAACTGAAGCTTTCTTT.

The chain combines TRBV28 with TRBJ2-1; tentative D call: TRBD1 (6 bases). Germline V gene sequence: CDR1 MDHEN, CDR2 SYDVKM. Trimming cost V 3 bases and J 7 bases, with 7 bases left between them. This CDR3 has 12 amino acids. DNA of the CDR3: TGTGCCAGCAGTTTTCAGGGGAATGAGCAGTTCTTC. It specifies CASSFQGNEQFF.

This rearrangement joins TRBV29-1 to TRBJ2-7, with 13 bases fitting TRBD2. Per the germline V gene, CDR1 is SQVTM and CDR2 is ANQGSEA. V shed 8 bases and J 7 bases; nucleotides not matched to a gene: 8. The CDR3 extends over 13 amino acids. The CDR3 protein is CSIGTSGTREQYF. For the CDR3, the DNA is TGCAGCATTGGGACTAGCGGGACTCGGGAGCAGTACTTC.

CDR3 loop: CASSSAGEEETQYF. In DNA, the CDR3 is TGTGCCAGCAGCTCAGCGGGAGAGGAGGAGACCCAGTACTTC. This chain joins TRBV6-5 and TRBJ2-5, with TRBD2 matching over 8 bases. Germline lookup yields CDR1 MNHEY and CDR2 SVGAGI. The CDR3 consists of 14 residues. J gave up 5 bases and V 6 bases, and 8 bases lay outside the gene matches.

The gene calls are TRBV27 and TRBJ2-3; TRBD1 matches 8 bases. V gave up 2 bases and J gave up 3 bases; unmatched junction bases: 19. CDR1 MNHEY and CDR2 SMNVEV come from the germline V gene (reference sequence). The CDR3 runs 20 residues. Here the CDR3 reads CASSLRDLRIGTGQTDTQYF. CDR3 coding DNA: TGTGCCAGCAGTTTAAGGGATCTCCGAATTGGGACAGGCCAAACAGATACGCAGTATTTT.

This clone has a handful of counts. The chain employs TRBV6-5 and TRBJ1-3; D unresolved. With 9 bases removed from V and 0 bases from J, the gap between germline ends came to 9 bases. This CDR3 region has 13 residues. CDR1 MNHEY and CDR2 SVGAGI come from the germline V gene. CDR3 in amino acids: CASIGYSGNTIYF. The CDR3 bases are TGTGCCAGTATAGGGTACTCTGGAAACACCATATATTTT.

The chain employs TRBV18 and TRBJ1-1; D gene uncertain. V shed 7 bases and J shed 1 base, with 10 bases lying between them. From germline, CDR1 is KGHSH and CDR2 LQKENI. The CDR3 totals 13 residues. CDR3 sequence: CASFLGPNTEAFF. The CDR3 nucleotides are TGTGCCAGCTTTCTGGGCCCGAACACTGAAGCTTTCTTT.

CDR3 DNA sequence: TGTGCCAGCAGTCCATCGGAGTACCAAGAGACCCAGTACTTC. Translation gives CASSPSEYQETQYF. The chain uses TRBV28 and TRBJ2-5, with no clear D. Germline-derived CDR1 and CDR2 are MDHEN and SYDVKM. Trimming shortened V by 5 bases and J by 0 bases, and 10 bases separated the two germline ends. CDR3 length: 14 residues.

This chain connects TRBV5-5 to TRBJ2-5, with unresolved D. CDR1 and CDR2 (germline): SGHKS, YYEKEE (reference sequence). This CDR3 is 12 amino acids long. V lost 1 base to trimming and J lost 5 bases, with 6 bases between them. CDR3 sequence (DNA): TGTGCCAGCAGCTTGATGATGGAGACCCAGTACTTC. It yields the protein CASSLMMETQYF.